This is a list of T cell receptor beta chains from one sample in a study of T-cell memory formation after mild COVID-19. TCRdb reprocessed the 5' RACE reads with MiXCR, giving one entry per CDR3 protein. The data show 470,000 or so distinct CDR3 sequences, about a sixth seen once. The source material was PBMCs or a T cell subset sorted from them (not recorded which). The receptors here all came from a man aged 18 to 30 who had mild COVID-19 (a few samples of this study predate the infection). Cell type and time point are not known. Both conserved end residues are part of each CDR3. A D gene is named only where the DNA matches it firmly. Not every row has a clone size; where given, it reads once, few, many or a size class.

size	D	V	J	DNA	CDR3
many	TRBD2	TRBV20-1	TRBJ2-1	TGCAGTGCTCTAGCGGGGACACATGGTAATGAGCAGTTCTTC	CSALAGTHGNEQFF
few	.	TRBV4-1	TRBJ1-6	TGCGCCAGCAGCGAGATCCCTTATAATTCACCCCTCCACTTT	CASSEIPYNSPLHF
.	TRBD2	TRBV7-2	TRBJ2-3	TGTGCCAGCAGCTCTTCGGCGGGAGTTACGCAGTATTTT	CASSSSAGVTQYF
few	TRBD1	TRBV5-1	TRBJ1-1	TGCGCCAGCAGCTTTTCCGGGACAGCGGACACTGAAGCTTTCTTT	CASSFSGTADTEAFF
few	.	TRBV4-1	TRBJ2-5	TGCGCCAGCAGCCAACCGGGGACGCAAGAGACCCAGTACTTC	CASSQPGTQETQYF
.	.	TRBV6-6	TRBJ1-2	TGTGCCAGCAGTTATAGGGCTGGCTACACCTTC	CASSYRAGYTF
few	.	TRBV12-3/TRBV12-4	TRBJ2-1	TGTGCCAGCAGGAGCAGTATATACAATGAGCAGTTCTTC	CASRSSIYNEQFF
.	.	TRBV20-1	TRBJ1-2	TGCAGTGCTAGGGGGACGGAGAACTATGGCTACACCTTC	CSARGTENYGYTF
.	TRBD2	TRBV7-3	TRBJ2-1	TGTGCCAGCAGCCTGACTAGCCACAATGAGCAGTTCTTC	CASSLTSHNEQFF
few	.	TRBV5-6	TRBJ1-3	TGTGCCAGCAGCTCGGGTCCGGGGGACACCATATATTTT	CASSSGPGDTIYF
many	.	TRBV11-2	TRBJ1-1	TGTGCCAGCAGCCGCCCCGAGGGCATTGGTTGGACTGAAGCTTTCTTT	CASSRPEGIGWTEAFF
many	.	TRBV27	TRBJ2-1	TGTGCCAGCAGCTATCGACCGGCGGAAGGGGCCTACAATGAGCAGTTCTTC	CASSYRPAEGAYNEQFF
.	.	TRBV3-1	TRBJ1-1	TGTTCCAGCAGCCAGCGGGACGTGAACACTGAAGCTTTCTTT	CSSSQRDVNTEAFF
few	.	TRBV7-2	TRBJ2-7	TGTGCCAGCAGCTTAGTAGGGATCGTAGACGAGCAGTACTTC	CASSLVGIVDEQYF
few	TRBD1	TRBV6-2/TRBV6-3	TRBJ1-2	TGTGCCAGCACCGAGAGGATCAGGGGGCTCGGCTACACCTTC	CASTERIRGLGYTF
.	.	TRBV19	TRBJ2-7	TGTGCCAGTAGTACCACGTGGAGGGCCTACGAGCAGTACTTC	CASSTTWRAYEQYF
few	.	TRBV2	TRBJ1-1	TGTGCCAGCAGTAGTTTCGGGAGCACTGAAGCTTTCTTT	CASSSFGSTEAFF
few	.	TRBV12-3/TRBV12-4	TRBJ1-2	TGTGCCAGCAGCCCTACACGGGGTCGGGGCTACACCTTC	CASSPTRGRGYTF
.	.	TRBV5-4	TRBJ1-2	TGTGCCAGCAGTGGACAGCCCTATGGCTACACCTTC	CASSGQPYGYTF
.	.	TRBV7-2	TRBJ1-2	TGTGCCAGCAGCATCAACAGGGAAGGCTATGGCTACACCTTC	CASSINREGYGYTF
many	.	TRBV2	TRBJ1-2	TGTGCCAGCGAGGGGAATAACTATGGCTACACCTTC	CASEGNNYGYTF
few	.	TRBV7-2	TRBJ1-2	TGTGCCAGCAGCTTATCCTGGCGAGATGGCTACACCTTC	CASSLSWRDGYTF
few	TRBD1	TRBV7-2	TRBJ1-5	TGTGCCAGCAGCTTAGCAACAGGGGGCCAGCCCCAGCATTTT	CASSLATGGQPQHF
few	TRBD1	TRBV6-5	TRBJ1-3	TGTGCCAGCAGTTCCGCAGGGGGCCCTACGTTCTCTGGAAACACCATATATTTT	CASSSAGGPTFSGNTIYF
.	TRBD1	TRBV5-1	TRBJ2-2	TGCGCCAGCAGCTTGCTAGGGGGCACCACCGGGGAGCTGTTTTTT	CASSLLGGTTGELFF
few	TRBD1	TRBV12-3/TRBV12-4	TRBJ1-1	TGTGCCAGCAGGTCAGGGGGGAGCATGAACACTGAAGCTTTCTTT	CASRSGGSMNTEAFF
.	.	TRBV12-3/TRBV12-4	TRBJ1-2	TGTGCCAGCAGTTTAGCGCAGACAGCCTATGGCTACACCTTC	CASSLAQTAYGYTF
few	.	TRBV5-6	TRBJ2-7	TGTGCCAGCAGAGCGGCAGGCGAAAACTACGAGCAGTACTTC	CASRAAGENYEQYF
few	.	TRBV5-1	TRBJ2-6	TGCGCCAGCAGCGCGAAAGAAGCTGGGGCCAACGTCCTGACTTTC	CASSAKEAGANVLTF
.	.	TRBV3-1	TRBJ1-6	TGTGCCAGCAGCCAAGTGGTGACAGCCGGTTCACCCCTCCACTTT	CASSQVVTAGSPLHF
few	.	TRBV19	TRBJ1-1	TGTGCCAGTAGGGCCGGGCTCGGCACTGAAGCTTTCTTT	CASRAGLGTEAFF
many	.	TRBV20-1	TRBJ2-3	TGCAGTGCTAGAGATGTCGGGCATCTCAGCACAGATACGCAGTATTTT	CSARDVGHLSTDTQYF
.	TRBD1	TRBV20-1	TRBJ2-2	TGCAGTGCTACTTACAGGGGTGGCACCGGGGAGCTGTTTTTT	CSATYRGGTGELFF
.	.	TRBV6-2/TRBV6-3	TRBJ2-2	TGTGCCAGCAGTTATTATACAGGGAACGGGGAGCTGTTTTTT	CASSYYTGNGELFF
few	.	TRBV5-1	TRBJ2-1	TGCGCCAGCAGCTTAATGGGGAACAATGAGCAGTTCTTC	CASSLMGNNEQFF
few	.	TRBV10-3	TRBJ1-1	TGTGCCATCAGGGTGTTAGAGGACACTGAAGCTTTCTTT	CAIRVLEDTEAFF
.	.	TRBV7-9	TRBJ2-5	TGTGCCAGCAGATCCCCGGGTGAAAGGGAGACCCAGTACTTC	CASRSPGERETQYF
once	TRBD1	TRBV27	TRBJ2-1	TGTGCCAGCACCCCCCAGGGGGCAGATGAGCAGTTCTTC	CASTPQGADEQFF
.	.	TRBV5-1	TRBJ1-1	TGCGCCAGCAGCTTGGAGCCTATTAGGGTAGGGGAGGGCACTGAAGCTTTCTTT	CASSLEPIRVGEGTEAFF
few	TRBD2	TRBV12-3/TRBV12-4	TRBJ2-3	TGTGCCAGCACCCCGGGGGGGGCTAGCACAGATACGCAGTATTTT	CASTPGGASTDTQYF
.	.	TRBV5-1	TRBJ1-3	TGCGCCAGCCATTCGACAGAAAACACCATATATTTT	CASHSTENTIYF
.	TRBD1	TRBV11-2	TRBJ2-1	TGTGCCAGCAGCCCTTTCCCGACAGGGATCGATGAGCAGTTCTTC	CASSPFPTGIDEQFF
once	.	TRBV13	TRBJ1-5	TGTGCCAGCAGCTTACAGTGGGCAGAACAGCCCCAGCATTTT	CASSLQWAEQPQHF
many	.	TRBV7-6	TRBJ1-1	TGTGCCAGCAGCTCATCAGGGACCCCGGGCACTGAAGCTTTCTTT	CASSSSGTPGTEAFF
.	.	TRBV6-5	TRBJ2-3	TGTGCCAGCAGTTACACGCGGACCAGCACAGATACGCAGTATTTT	CASSYTRTSTDTQYF